This paragraph reports one T cell receptor beta chain. What it binds is not known. The source of the sample is a study of cytomegalovirus exposure and HLA in healthy donors. Study-level results: Per published reports, the classifier diagnosed cytomegalovirus status with high specificity and sensitivity.

TCRdb's table, derived via immunoSEQ multiplex PCR, lists solely in-frame clones and lacks some. The sample carries about 120,000 clones, approximately 90% recorded once. This CDR3 is 17 amino acids long. Deletions cut 0 bases from V and 4 bases from J, with 18 bases between. CDR1 and CDR2 from the germline V gene are SGHNT and YENEEA. What was sequenced was PBMCs. J is TRBJ1-2 and V is TRBV11-3; D not resolved. The sequence was collected from a woman aged 18-29 years in good health and CMV-seropositive. DNA of the CDR3: TGTGCCAGCAGCTTAGATTCATGGAGGTTTCAGAGCTATGGCTACACCTTC. Its protein is CASSLDSWRFQSYGYTF.